This T cell receptor beta chain appears in the sequencing data of a study of Graves' ophthalmopathy and Graves' hyperthyroidism. The wider study: Ahead of any treatment, peripheral blood was obtained at the initial diagnosis. Findings and limits, study-wide: Among thyroid clonotypes expanded above 0.001 frequency, most also appeared in blood.

This clonotype was observed a few times. Antigen specificity is unknown. The CDR3 is made up of 14 amino acids. The germline CDR1 and CDR2 sequences are MDHEN and SYDVKM. V gave up 3 bases and J gave up 3 bases; unmatched junction bases: 5. Researchers took RNA transcripts and amplified TCR beta CDR3 regions from them. In the first round, RT-PCR was carried out with HTBI primers, and a multiplex PCR formed the second round. TCRdb independently ran MiXCR on the multiplex PCR reads; one entry per CDR3 protein. Here the sample spans some 390,000 distinct CDR3 sequences, around 16% being singletons. This clonotype was sampled from a woman aged 18-29 years with Graves' ophthalmopathy. V usage is TRBV28 and J usage is TRBJ2-7; TRBD1 matches 7 bases. The source material was peripheral blood. CDR3 DNA: TGTGCCAGCAGTTTTGGGCAGGGGGTCTACGAGCAGTACTTC. This sequence encodes CASSFGQGVYEQYF. The variable domain in full, completed from reference TRBV28 and TRBJ2-7, reads DVKVTQSSRYLVKRTGEKVFLECVQDMDHENMFWYRQDPGLGLRLIYFSYDVKMKEKGDIPEGYSVSREKKERFSLILESASTNQTSMYLCASSFGQGVYEQYFGPGTRLTVT.